The 18 T cell receptor beta chains in this list originate from one sample, sequenced in a study of a mutant IDH1 vaccine in newly diagnosed glioma. Using immunoSEQ multiplex PCR, the repertoire was profiled, and TCRdb retains in-frame clones only, with some absent. The sample shows 95,000 to 100,000 clones, approximately 90% of them seen only once. This sample's time point: baseline, week 1 (first vaccination visit). The treatment denotes: pre-vaccination baseline after standard-of-care therapy. The source was PBMCs, collected from a glioma patient treated with radiotherapy, temozolomide or both. The receptors derive from a woman aged 50 to 60 with glioma.

V gene TRBV7-3 combines with J gene TRBJ1-1; 9 bases match TRBD1. Germline-derived CDR1 and CDR2 are SGHTA and FQGTGA. V shed 5 bases, J shed 0 bases, and the junction held 7 bases outside the gene matches. The CDR3 loop spans 16 amino acids. The CDR3 nucleotides are TGTGCCAGCAGCCCTCGACAGGGGGGGATGAACACTGAAGCTTTCTTT. It specifies CASSPRQGGMNTEAFF.

The chain employs TRBV13 and TRBJ1-3; D call uncertain. The CDR3 loop spans 15 amino acids. CDR1 and CDR2 from the germline V gene are PRHDT and FYEKMQ (reference sequence). Deletions cut 2 bases from V and 5 bases from J, with 13 bases between. The CDR3 DNA sequence: TGTGCCAGCAGCTTACTGGAGGGTCTACGAAACACCATATATTTT. It codes for CASSLLEGLRNTIYF.

V and J are TRBV5-4 and TRBJ1-1; perhaps TRBD1 as D (5 bases). The V gene's germline CDR1 is SGHNT and CDR2 YYREEE (reference sequence). The germline V and J ends were trimmed by 0 bases and 4 bases, with 13 bases remaining between them. This CDR3 contains 15 residues. The CDR3 protein is CASSLGSGVGTEAFF. In DNA form, the CDR3 reads TGTGCCAGCAGCTTGGGTTCGGGGGTGGGCACTGAAGCTTTCTTT.

The chain is built from TRBV9 and TRBJ2-7; perhaps TRBD2 as D (5 bases). V lost 0 bases and J 6 bases, leaving 16 bases between the germline ends. CDR3 size: 15 residues. In germline, CDR1 is SGDLS, CDR2 YYNGEE. The CDR3 loop is CASSVDTRSFGEQYF. The DNA for the CDR3 is TGTGCCAGCAGCGTAGACACTAGGAGTTTCGGCGAGCAGTACTTC.

The V and J genes are TRBV10-1 and TRBJ1-1; D remains unclear. The germline V and J ends were trimmed by 6 bases and 7 bases, with 15 bases remaining between them. Germline CDR1 is WNHNN and CDR2 is SYGVQD (reference sequence). The CDR3 covers 13 residues. The CDR3 DNA follows: TGCGCCAGCAGCTTCAGCTTGGGCAGTGAAGCTTTCTTT. Translating it yields CASSFSLGSEAFF.

The chain carries TRBV5-1 and TRBJ2-5; 10 nucleotides line up with TRBD1. The CDR3 runs 13 residues. V dropped 7 bases and J dropped 4; count of bases not matched to a gene: 4. Looked up from germline, CDR1 is SGHRS and CDR2 is YFSETQ. The CDR3 protein is CASWGQGRETQYF. The CDR3 nucleotides read TGCGCCAGCTGGGGACAGGGGCGAGAGACCCAGTACTTC.

The V and J genes are TRBV6-6 and TRBJ2-2, with 7 bases aligning to TRBD2. CDR3 size: 15 residues. Trimming at V came to 4 bases and at J to 0 bases, leaving 2 bases not matched to a gene. Germline CDR1 MNHNY, CDR2 SVGAGI (reference sequence). This CDR3 is CASSSGGSNTGELFF. The CDR3 bases are TGTGCCAGCAGTTCGGGGGGATCGAACACCGGGGAGCTGTTTTTT.

The genes are TRBV19 and TRBJ2-7, with 7 positions matching TRBD1. CDR3 size: 15 residues. The germline V gene has CDR1 LNHDA and CDR2 SQIVND (reference sequence). J was trimmed by 7 bases and V by 3 bases; bases with no gene match: 12. CDR3 in DNA: TGTGCCAGTAGTATTGGCACAAGGGGGCATCGGGAGCAGTACTTC. It specifies CASSIGTRGHREQYF.

This clone was seen more than once but under ten times. The chain carries TRBV5-8 and TRBJ1-3; D gene unclear. The V gene lost 2 bases and the J gene lost 0 bases, with 12 bases spanning the gap. Germline V lookup: CDR1 SGHTS, CDR2 YDEGEE. The CDR3 covers 16 residues. The CDR3 nucleotides read TGTGCCAGCAGCTTCGAACAGAGGAACTCTGGAAACACCATATATTTT. Its translation is CASSFEQRNSGNTIYF.

J is TRBJ2-7 and V is TRBV5-8, with D perhaps TRBD1 (6 bases). The ends were cut back, 0 bases at V and 2 bases at J, with 9 bases in the middle. Germline V gene lookup returns CDR1 SGHTS and CDR2 YDEGEE. There are 14 residues in the CDR3. The CDR3 nucleotides are TGTGCCAGCAGCTTGGCAGGGGTTACCTACGAGCAGTACTTC. It encodes CASSLAGVTYEQYF.

This chain links TRBV7-2 with TRBJ2-7; 7 bases match TRBD1. Per the germline V gene, CDR1 is SGHTA and CDR2 is FQGNSA. V lost 6 bases and J lost 6; bases outside the gene matches: 14. The CDR3 is 15 residues long. CDR3 protein: CASRPLTGPAGEQYF. The CDR3 DNA reads TGTGCCAGCAGACCACTGACAGGGCCCGCGGGCGAGCAGTACTTC.

The chain joins TRBV30 to TRBJ2-2, with TRBD2 identical over 11 bases. The germline gives CDR1 GTSNPN, CDR2 SVGIG (reference sequence). CDR3 length: 16 residues. Trimming removed 2 bases from V and 3 bases from J; junction bases left unmatched: 5. The CDR3 coding sequence is TGTGCCTGGAGTACCGGGACTAGCGGATACACCGGGGAGCTGTTTTTT. This codes for CAWSTGTSGYTGELFF.

The chain carries TRBV6-1 and TRBJ2-5, with a tentative D call TRBD2 (7 bases). Trimming took 6 bases from V and 5 from J, leaving 16 bases between them. The CDR3 loop spans 14 amino acids. In germline, CDR1 is MNHNS, CDR2 SASEGT. The CDR3 nucleotides are TGTGCCAGCAGCTTGGGGGGGCTGGGGGAGACCCAGTACTTC. Amino acid sequence: CASSLGGLGETQYF.

This clone was counted a few times. This chain uses TRBV2 with TRBJ1-2; D gene ambiguous. With 4 bases removed from V and 5 bases from J, the gap between germline ends came to 5 bases. The germline gives CDR1 SNHLY, CDR2 FYNNEI. This CDR3 contains 11 residues. This CDR3 reads CASSGEYGYTF. CDR3 nucleotides: TGTGCCAGCAGTGGGGAATATGGCTACACCTTC. Variable domain in full (rest from reference TRBV2 and TRBJ1-2): EPEVTQTPSHQVTQMGQEVILRCVPISNHLYFYWYRQILGQKVEFLVSFYNNEISEKSEIFDDQFSVERPDGSNFTLKIRSTKLEDSAMYFCASSGEYGYTFGSGTRLTVV.

This rearrangement joins TRBV28 to TRBJ2-7; D not certain. Trimming stripped 5 bases from V and 2 bases from J, with 7 bases between. This CDR3 is built from 12 residues. The germline V gene has CDR1 MDHEN and CDR2 SYDVKM. The CDR3 DNA follows: TGTGCCAGCAGTCCGCGGACCTACGAGCAGTACTTC. This gives the protein CASSPRTYEQYF.

The rearrangement uses TRBV7-9 and TRBJ2-1, with 8 bases fitting TRBD1. The germline V gene encodes CDR1 SEHNR and CDR2 FQNEAQ (reference sequence). V dropped 5 bases and J dropped 7; count of bases not matched to a gene: 19. This CDR3 contains 18 residues. CDR3 sequence reads: CASSQPGRGQRLGNEQFF. CDR3 bases: TGTGCCAGCAGCCAACCGGGCAGGGGGCAGCGCTTGGGGAATGAGCAGTTCTTC.

The V call is TRBV28, the J call TRBJ2-1; 9 bases fit TRBD2. Looked up from germline, CDR1 is MDHEN and CDR2 is SYDVKM. With V trimmed by 6 bases and J by 10 bases, 10 bases remained unmatched. CDR3 length: 14 amino acids. In nucleotides, the CDR3 is TGTGCCAGCAGCCCTATCGGACTAGCGACCGAGCAGTTCTTC. It is translated as CASSPIGLATEQFF. The whole variable domain, filled in from reference TRBV28 and TRBJ2-1, reads DVKVTQSSRYLVKRTGEKVFLECVQDMDHENMFWYRQDPGLGLRLIYFSYDVKMKEKGDIPEGYSVSREKKERFSLILESASTNQTSMYLCASSPIGLATEQFFGPGTRLTVL.

The chain links TRBV4-2 to TRBJ2-3, with 14 positions matching TRBD2. Germline lookup yields CDR1 LGHNA and CDR2 YNFKEQ. Trimming at V came to 3 bases and at J to 4 bases, leaving 3 bases not matched to a gene. The CDR3 loop spans 16 amino acids. The CDR3 loop is CASSQGTSGSADTQYF. The CDR3 DNA is TGTGCCAGCAGCCAGGGGACTAGCGGGAGTGCAGATACGCAGTATTTT.